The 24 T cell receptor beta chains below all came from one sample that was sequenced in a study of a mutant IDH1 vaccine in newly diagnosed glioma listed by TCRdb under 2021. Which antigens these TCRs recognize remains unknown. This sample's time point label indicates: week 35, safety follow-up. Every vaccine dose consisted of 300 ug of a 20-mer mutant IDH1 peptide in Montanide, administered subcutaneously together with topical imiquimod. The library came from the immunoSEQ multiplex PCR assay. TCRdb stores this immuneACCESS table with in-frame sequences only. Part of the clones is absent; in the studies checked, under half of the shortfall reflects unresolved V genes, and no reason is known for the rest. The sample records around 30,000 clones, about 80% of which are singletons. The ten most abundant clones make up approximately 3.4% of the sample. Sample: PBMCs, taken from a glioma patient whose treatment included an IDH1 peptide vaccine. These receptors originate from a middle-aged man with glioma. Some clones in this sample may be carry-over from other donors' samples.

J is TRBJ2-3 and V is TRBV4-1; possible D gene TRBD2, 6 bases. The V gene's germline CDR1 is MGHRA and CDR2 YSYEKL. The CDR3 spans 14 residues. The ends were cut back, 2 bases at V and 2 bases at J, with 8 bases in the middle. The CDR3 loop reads CASSQTSYTDTQYF. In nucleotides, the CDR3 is TGCGCCAGCAGCCAAACTAGCTACACAGATACGCAGTATTTT.

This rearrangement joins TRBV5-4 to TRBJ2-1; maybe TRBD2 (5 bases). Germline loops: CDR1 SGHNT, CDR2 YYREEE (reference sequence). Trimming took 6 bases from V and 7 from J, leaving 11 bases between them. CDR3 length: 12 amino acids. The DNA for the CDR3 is TGTGCCAGCACCACCCGGAGGAATGAGCAGTTCTTC. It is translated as CASTTRRNEQFF. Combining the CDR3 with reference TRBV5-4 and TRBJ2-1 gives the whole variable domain ETGVTQSPTHLIKTRGQQVTLRCSSQSGHNTVSWYQQALGQGPQFIFQYYREEENGRGNFPPRFSGLQFPNYSSELNVNALELDDSALYLCASTTRRNEQFFGPGTRLTVL.

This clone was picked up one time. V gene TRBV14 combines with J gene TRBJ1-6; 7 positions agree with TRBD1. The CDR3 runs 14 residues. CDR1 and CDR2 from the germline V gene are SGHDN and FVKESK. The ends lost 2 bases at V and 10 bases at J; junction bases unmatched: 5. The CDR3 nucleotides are TGTGCCAGCAGCCAAACAGGGGTGTACTCACCCCTCCACTTT. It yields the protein CASSQTGVYSPLHF.

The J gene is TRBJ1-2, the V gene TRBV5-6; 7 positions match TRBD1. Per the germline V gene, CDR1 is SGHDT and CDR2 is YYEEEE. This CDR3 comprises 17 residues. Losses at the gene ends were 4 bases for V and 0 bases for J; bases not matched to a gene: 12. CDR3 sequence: CASSPETGSLANYGYTF. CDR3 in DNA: TGTGCCAGCAGCCCCGAGACAGGGTCCCTCGCTAACTATGGCTACACCTTC. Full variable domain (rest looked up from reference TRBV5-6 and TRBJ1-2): DAGVTQSPTHLIKTRGQQVTLRCSPKSGHDTVSWYQQALGQGPQFIFQYYEEEERQRGNFPDRFSGHQFPNYSSELNVNALLLGDSALYLCASSPETGSLANYGYTFGSGTRLTVV.

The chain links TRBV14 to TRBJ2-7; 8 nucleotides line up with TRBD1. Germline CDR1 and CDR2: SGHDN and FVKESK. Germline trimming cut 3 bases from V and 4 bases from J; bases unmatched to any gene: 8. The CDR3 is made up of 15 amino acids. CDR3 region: CASSHLIGQGYEQYF. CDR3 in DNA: TGTGCCAGCAGCCACTTAATAGGACAGGGTTACGAGCAGTACTTC.

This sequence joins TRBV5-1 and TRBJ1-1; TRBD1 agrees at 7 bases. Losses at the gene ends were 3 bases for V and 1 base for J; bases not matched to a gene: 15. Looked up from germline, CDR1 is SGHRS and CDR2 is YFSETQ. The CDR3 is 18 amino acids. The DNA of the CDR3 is TGCGCCAGCAGCTCGCCGACAGGGTTTAGGGTGGAGAACACTGAAGCTTTCTTT. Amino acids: CASSSPTGFRVENTEAFF.

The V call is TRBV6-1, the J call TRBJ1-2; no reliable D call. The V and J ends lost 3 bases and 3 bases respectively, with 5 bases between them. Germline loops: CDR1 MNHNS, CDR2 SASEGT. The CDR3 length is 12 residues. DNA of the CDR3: TGTGCCAGCAGTGAGTCTCACTATGGCTACACCTTC. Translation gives CASSESHYGYTF.

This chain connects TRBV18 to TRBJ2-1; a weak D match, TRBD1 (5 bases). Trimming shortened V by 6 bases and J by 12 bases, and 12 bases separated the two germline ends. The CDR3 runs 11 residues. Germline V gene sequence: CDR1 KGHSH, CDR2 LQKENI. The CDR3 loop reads CASSLDMWQFF. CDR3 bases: TGTGCCAGCTCCTTGGACATGTGGCAGTTCTTC. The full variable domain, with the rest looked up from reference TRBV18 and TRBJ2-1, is NAGVMQNPRHLVRRRGQEARLRCSPMKGHSHVYWYRQLPEEGLKFMVYLQKENIIDESGMPKERFSAEFPKEGPSILRIQQVVRGDSAAYFCASSLDMWQFFGPGTRLTVL.

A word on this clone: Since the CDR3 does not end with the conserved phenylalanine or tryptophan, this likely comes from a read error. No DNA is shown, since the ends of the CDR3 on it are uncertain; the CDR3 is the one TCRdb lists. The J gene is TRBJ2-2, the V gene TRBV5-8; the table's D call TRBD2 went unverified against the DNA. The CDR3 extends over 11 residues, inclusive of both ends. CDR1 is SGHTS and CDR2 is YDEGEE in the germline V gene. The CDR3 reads CASSLVSGLRI.

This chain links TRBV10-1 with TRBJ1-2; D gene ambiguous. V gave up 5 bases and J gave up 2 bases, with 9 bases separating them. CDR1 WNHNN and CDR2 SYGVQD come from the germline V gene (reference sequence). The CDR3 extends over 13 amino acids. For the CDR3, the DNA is TGCGCCAGCAGTCCGGACGCGAACTATGGCTACACCTTC. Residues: CASSPDANYGYTF.

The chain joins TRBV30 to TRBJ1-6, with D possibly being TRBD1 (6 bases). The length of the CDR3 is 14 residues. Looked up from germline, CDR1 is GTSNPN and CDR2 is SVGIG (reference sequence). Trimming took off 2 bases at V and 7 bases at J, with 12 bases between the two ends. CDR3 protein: CAWSPAGVNSPLHF. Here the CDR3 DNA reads TGTGCCTGGAGTCCCGCAGGGGTGAATTCACCCCTCCACTTT. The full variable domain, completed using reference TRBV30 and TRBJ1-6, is SQTIHQWPATLVQPVGSPLSLECTVEGTSNPNLYWYRQAAGRGLQLLFYSVGIGQISSEVPQNLSASRPQDRQFILSSKKLLLSDSGFYLCAWSPAGVNSPLHFGNGTRLTVT.

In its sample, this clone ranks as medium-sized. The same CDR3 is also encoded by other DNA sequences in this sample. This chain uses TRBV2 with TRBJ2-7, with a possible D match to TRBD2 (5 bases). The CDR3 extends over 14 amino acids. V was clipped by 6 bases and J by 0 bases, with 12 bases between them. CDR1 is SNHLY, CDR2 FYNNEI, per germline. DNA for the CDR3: TGTGCCAGCAGCGAGGGCTCCCTCTCCTACGAGCAGTACTTC. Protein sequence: CASSEGSLSYEQYF.

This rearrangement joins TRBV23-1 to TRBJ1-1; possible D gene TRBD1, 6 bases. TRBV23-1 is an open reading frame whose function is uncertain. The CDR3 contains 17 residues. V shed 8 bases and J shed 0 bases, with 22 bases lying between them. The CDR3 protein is CASDTDRSWEVNTEAFF. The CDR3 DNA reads TGCGCCAGCGACACAGACAGGTCATGGGAGGTGAACACTGAAGCTTTCTTT.

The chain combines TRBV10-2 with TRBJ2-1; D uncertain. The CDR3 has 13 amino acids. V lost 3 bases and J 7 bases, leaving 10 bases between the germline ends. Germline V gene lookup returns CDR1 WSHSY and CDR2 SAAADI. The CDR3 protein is CASSEVAFNEQFF. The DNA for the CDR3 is TGCGCCAGCAGTGAAGTGGCCTTTAATGAGCAGTTCTTC.

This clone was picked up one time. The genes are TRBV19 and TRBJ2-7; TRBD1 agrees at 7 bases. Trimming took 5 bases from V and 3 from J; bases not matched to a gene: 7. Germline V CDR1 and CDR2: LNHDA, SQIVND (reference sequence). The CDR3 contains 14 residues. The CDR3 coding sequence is TGTGCCAGTAGTCCACAGGGGAGCGTCTACGAGCAGTACTTC. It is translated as CASSPQGSVYEQYF.

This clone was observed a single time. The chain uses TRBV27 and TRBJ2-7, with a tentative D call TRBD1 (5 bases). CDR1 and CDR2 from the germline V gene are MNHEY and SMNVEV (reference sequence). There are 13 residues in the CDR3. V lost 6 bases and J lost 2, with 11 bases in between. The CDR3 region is CASSLRVAYEQYF. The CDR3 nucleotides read TGTGCCAGCAGCCTCAGGGTGGCCTACGAGCAGTACTTC.

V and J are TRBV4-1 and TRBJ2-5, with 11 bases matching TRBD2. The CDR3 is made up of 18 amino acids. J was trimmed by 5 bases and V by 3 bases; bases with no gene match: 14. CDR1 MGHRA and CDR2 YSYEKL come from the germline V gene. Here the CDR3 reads CASSHRPNRLAGGETQYF. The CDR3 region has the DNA TGCGCCAGCAGCCATCGTCCCAATCGTCTAGCGGGGGGCGAGACCCAGTACTTC.

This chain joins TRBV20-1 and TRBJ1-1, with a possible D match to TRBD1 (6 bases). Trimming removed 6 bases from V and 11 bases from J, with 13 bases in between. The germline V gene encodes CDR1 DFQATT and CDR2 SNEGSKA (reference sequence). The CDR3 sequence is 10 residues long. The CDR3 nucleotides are TGCAGTGCCGCGCAGGGGATCGCTTTCTTT. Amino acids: CSAAQGIAFF.

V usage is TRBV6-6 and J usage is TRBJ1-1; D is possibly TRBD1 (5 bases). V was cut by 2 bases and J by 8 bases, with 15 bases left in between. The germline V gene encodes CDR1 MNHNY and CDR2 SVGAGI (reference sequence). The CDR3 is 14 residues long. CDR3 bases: TGTGCCAGCAGTTACCCCGCGGGGGGATACGAAGCTTTCTTT. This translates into CASSYPAGGYEAFF.

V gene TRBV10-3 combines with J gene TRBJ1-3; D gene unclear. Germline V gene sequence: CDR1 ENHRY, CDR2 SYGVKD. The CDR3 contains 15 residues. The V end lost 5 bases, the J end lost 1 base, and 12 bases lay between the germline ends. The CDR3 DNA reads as TGTGCCATCAGTTCCCCGCAGGTTTCTGGAAACACCATATATTTT. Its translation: CAISSPQVSGNTIYF.

In DNA form, the CDR3 reads TGTGCCAGCAGTCACTACTACGAGCAGTACTTC. Its protein is CASSHYYEQYF. J is TRBJ2-7 and V is TRBV6-1, with D unresolved. Trimming shortened V by 5 bases and J by 3 bases, and 5 bases separated the two germline ends. The CDR3 is 11 amino acids. Germline values: CDR1 MNHNS, CDR2 SASEGT.

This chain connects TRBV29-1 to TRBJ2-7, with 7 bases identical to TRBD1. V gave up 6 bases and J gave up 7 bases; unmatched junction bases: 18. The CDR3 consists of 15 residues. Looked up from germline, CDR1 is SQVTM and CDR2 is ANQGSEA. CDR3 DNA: TGCAGCGTGCAAGGGACAGCCAAACGTTTGGGAGAGCAGTACTTC. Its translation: CSVQGTAKRLGEQYF.

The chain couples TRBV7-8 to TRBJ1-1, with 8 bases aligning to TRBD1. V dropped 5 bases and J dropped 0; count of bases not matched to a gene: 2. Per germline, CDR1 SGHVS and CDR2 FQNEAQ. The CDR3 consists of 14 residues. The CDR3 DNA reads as TGTGCCAGCAGCCTACAGGGGGTGAACACTGAAGCTTTCTTT. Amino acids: CASSLQGVNTEAFF.

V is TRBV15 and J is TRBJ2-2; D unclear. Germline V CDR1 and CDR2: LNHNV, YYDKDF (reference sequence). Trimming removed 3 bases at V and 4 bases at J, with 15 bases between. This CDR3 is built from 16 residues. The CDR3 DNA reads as TGTGCCACCAGCAGGCCCGCAAGGGCGAGCACCGGGGAGCTGTTTTTT. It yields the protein CATSRPARASTGELFF.